This TCR beta chain was observed in a study of shared clonotypes between healthy human individuals. V was trimmed by 5 bases and J by 0 bases, leaving 13 bases between them. This CDR3 contains 15 residues. Germline V gene lookup returns CDR1 SGHNT and CDR2 YENEEA. Per the study methods: Junction-only sequences produced by ImmunoSEQ had no quality scores, so filtering differed. Produced via immunoSEQ multiplex PCR; TCRdb's table is partial and in-frame only. D and trimming come from the DNA, and the V and J calls and clone size come from that table. The sample lists a few hundred thousand clones; almost 97% were seen once. Researchers partitioned CD4+ cells into CD45RA+ naive and CD45RA-negative memory subsets.

The specimen was naive CD4+ T cells sorted from blood. As to subset: CD45RA+ positively selected. This receptor was taken from a woman aged 25 to 39 in good health. The V gene is TRBV11-3, the J gene TRBJ1-2; D remains unclear. CDR3 sequence reads: CASSDATGANYGYTF. Here the CDR3 DNA reads TGTGCCAGCAGCGATGCCACGGGAGCTAACTATGGCTACACCTTC.